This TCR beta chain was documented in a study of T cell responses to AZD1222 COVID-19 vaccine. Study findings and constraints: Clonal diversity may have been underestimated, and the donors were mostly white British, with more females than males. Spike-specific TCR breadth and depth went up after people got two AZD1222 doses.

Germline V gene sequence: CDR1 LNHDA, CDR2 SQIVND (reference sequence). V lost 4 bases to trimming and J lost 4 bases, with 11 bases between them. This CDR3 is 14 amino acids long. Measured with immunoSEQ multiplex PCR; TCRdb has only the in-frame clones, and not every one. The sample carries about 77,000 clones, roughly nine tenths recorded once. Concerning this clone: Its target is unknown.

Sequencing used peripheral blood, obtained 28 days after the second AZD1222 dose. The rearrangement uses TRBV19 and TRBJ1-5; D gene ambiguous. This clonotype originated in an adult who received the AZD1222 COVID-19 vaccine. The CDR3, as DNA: TGTGCCAGTAGTAACAGTGCTGGGAATCAGCCCCAGCATTTT. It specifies CASSNSAGNQPQHF.